This T cell receptor (beta chain) appears in the sequencing data of a study of shared clonotypes between healthy human individuals. Between the trimmed V and J ends, which lost 3 bases and 6 bases, there was a span of 15 bases. The germline V gene has CDR1 ENHRY and CDR2 SYGVKD. The CDR3 sequence is 15 residues long. On this clone itself: The antigen is unknown.

Study-level findings and limits: Estimated clonotype richness was generally higher in naive than memory subsets. Donor scarcity curtailed the genetic and exposure-history diversity represented herein. Rarefaction showed that sequencing of sorted subsets was incomplete (despite large depth).

Investigators divided CD4+ cells into CD45RA+ naive and CD45RA-negative memory subsets. Only in-frame clones appear in the TCRdb table, and some are missing; sequencing was by immunoSEQ multiplex PCR. The sample includes approximately 2,000,000 clones, under 95% seen only once; the top ten take about 0.41%. Material: naive CD4+ T cells from PBMCs. As to subset: CD45RA+ positively selected. The V and J genes are TRBV10-3 and TRBJ2-1; TRBD2 is a possible D gene (6 bases). This TCR was sampled from a man younger than 30 in good health. Some clones in this sample may be carry-over from other donors' samples. In nucleotides, the CDR3 is TGTGCCATCAGTGATCCCCGGGAGTATTCCAATGAGCAGTTCTTC. This sequence encodes CAISDPREYSNEQFF.